These T cell receptor beta chains were read from a single sample in a study of blood T cell repertoires in COVID-19. Profiled with immunoSEQ multiplex PCR; TCRdb holds only in-frame clones, not every one. This sample has under 300,000 clones, with around 83% found just once. Sample: peripheral blood. The receptors derive from a man at least 80 years old with acute or convalescent COVID-19. CDR3s include the opening cysteine and the closing phenylalanine or tryptophan. The D gene is left open where the match is weak. Size values are once, few and many counts, or a class for expanded clones, and some rows have none.

d_call,v_call,j_call,clone_size,cdr3_aa,cdr3_nt
NA,TRBV5-4,TRBJ2-5,NA,CASSPGDPQETQYF,TGTGCCAGCAGCCCAGGGGACCCCCAAGAGACCCAGTACTTC
TRBD2,TRBV7-3,TRBJ2-3,NA,CASSLVGTSGDTQYF,TGTGCCAGCAGCTTGGTGGGGACTAGCGGAGATACGCAGTATTTT
TRBD1,TRBV18,TRBJ1-6,NA,CASSLGQGDNSPLHF,TGTGCCAGCTCACTTGGACAGGGTGATAATTCACCCCTCCACTTT
TRBD1,TRBV18,TRBJ2-1,NA,CASSPQGQTVNEQFF,TGTGCCAGCTCACCCCAGGGACAGACGGTGAATGAGCAGTTCTTC
NA,TRBV5-4,TRBJ2-5,once,CASSQDRPQETQYF,TGTGCCAGCAGCCAGGACAGACCCCAAGAGACCCAGTACTTC
NA,TRBV21-1,TRBJ2-5,NA,CASSKSQGQPRQETQYF,TGTGCCAGCAGCAAAAGCCAGGGACAGCCCCGGCAAGAGACCCAGTACTTC
NA,TRBV9,TRBJ2-1,NA,CASSVRDFGFNEQFF,TGTGCCAGCAGCGTACGGGATTTTGGGTTCAATGAGCAGTTCTTC
NA,TRBV20-1,TRBJ1-6,NA,CSAGRGSPLHF,TGCAGTGCTGGCCGTGGTTCACCCCTCCACTTT
TRBD2,TRBV7-8,TRBJ2-2,NA,CASTLAPPGLAGSTATGELFF,TGTGCCAGCACCTTGGCTCCACCGGGACTAGCGGGCAGTACGGCCACCGGGGAGCTGTTTTTT
TRBD2,TRBV6-2/TRBV6-3,TRBJ2-3,NA,CASSSPAGGITDTQYF,TGTGCCAGCAGTTCCCCAGCGGGGGGCATAACAGATACGCAGTATTTT
TRBD1,TRBV3-1/TRBV3-2,TRBJ1-1,NA,CASSPEQPGGLNTEAFF,TGTGCCAGCAGCCCGGAGCAACCAGGGGGCTTGAACACTGAAGCTTTCTTT
NA,TRBV18,TRBJ1-3,once,CASSPPSTDSGNTIYF,TGTGCCAGCTCACCACCCAGTACAGACTCTGGAAACACCATATATTTT
TRBD1,TRBV7-2,TRBJ1-1,NA,CASSLEGQGMTEAFF,TGTGCCAGCAGCTTAGAGGGACAGGGGATGACTGAAGCTTTCTTT
TRBD2,TRBV10-2,TRBJ2-6,NA,CASSVLAGGSGANVLTF,TGCGCCAGCAGTGTTCTAGCGGGAGGCTCTGGGGCCAACGTCCTGACTTTC
NA,TRBV6-5,TRBJ2-3,NA,CASSYSSFGRTDTQYF,TGTGCCAGCAGTTACTCGAGTTTCGGGAGAACAGATACGCAGTATTTT
TRBD2,TRBV3-1/TRBV3-2,TRBJ2-3,once,CASSRPSGGGRDTQYF,TGTGCCAGCAGCCGACCTAGCGGGGGGGGCCGGGATACGCAGTATTTT
NA,TRBV21-1,TRBJ2-7,NA,CASSTAGTGLHEQYF,TGTGCCAGCAGCACCGCCGGGACAGGTCTCCACGAGCAGTACTTC
TRBD1,TRBV2,TRBJ2-7,NA,CASSGGQGAYEQYF,TGTGCCAGCAGTGGAGGACAGGGGGCTTACGAGCAGTACTTC
NA,TRBV21-1,TRBJ1-6,NA,CASSIQIPDLGSPLHF,TGTGCCAGCAGCATCCAAATTCCGGACTTAGGTTCACCCCTCCACTTT
NA,TRBV27,TRBJ2-2,NA,CASSSIGGRSGELFF,TGTGCCAGCAGCTCTATCGGTGGGAGATCCGGGGAGCTGTTTTTT
NA,TRBV6-5,TRBJ2-1,NA,CASERGYNEQFF,TGTGCCAGTGAACGGGGGTACAATGAGCAGTTCTTC
NA,TRBV4-1,TRBJ2-3,NA,CASSQDSREADTQYF,TGCGCCAGCAGCCAAGATTCAAGGGAGGCAGATACGCAGTATTTT
TRBD1,TRBV30,TRBJ2-7,NA,CAWSVSVGGRYEQYF,TGTGCCTGGAGTGTATCGGTAGGGGGCAGATACGAGCAGTACTTC
NA,TRBV5-1,TRBJ2-5,NA,CASSRTTGQETQYF,TGCGCCAGCAGCCGGACTACGGGCCAAGAGACCCAGTACTTC
NA,TRBV28,TRBJ1-1,NA,CASSSPGQLSNTEAFF,TGTGCCAGCAGCTCACCGGGACAACTATCGAACACTGAAGCTTTCTTT
NA,TRBV3-1/TRBV3-2,TRBJ2-3,NA,CASSQDQGGAQYF,TGTGCCAGCAGCCAAGATCAGGGTGGGGCGCAGTATTTT
NA,TRBV19,TRBJ2-6,NA,CASSMRDKGGANVLTF,TGTGCCAGTAGTATGAGGGATAAAGGAGGGGCCAACGTCCTGACTTTC
TRBD1,TRBV11-2,TRBJ2-2,NA,CASGQGAAGELFF,TGTGCCAGCGGACAGGGGGCCGCCGGGGAGCTGTTTTTT
NA,TRBV4-1,TRBJ1-2,NA,CASSQDLGGGPYGYTF,TGCGCCAGCAGCCAAGATCTGGGGGGGGGTCCCTATGGCTACACCTTC
TRBD1,TRBV6-4,TRBJ2-4,once,CASSVTGGTGDIQYF,TGTGCCAGCAGTGTTACAGGGGGCACGGGGGACATTCAGTACTTC
NA,TRBV6-2/TRBV6-3,TRBJ2-3,NA,CASSYGLGGASTDTQYF,TGTGCCAGCAGTTACGGTCTCGGGGGAGCCAGCACAGATACGCAGTATTTT
NA,TRBV9,TRBJ1-1,NA,CASSVGPGENTEAFF,TGTGCCAGCAGCGTAGGTCCGGGGGAGAACACTGAAGCTTTCTTT
NA,TRBV7-3,TRBJ2-2,NA,CASSATGANTGELFF,TGTGCCAGCAGCGCGACAGGTGCGAACACCGGGGAGCTGTTTTTT
NA,TRBV6-1,TRBJ1-1,NA,CASSENSGSTEAFF,TGTGCCAGCAGTGAAAATTCCGGGAGCACTGAAGCTTTCTTT
NA,TRBV30,TRBJ1-6,NA,CAWSVSRGIKSPLHF,TGTGCCTGGAGTGTATCAAGGGGAATAAAATCACCCCTCCACTTT
NA,TRBV3-1/TRBV3-2,TRBJ2-7,NA,CASSQVHQKFLEQYF,TGTGCCAGCAGCCAAGTCCACCAGAAGTTCCTCGAGCAGTACTTC
NA,TRBV28,TRBJ2-7,NA,CASTPNLFGTTAGQQYF,TGTGCCAGCACCCCAAACCTGTTCGGGACAACTGCCGGGCAGCAGTACTTC
NA,TRBV5-5,TRBJ2-7,NA,CASSVADAYEQYF,TGTGCCAGCAGCGTAGCGGATGCCTACGAGCAGTACTTC
NA,TRBV2,TRBJ2-5,NA,CASSDFFGETQYF,TGTGCCAGCAGTGATTTTTTCGGGGAGACCCAGTACTTC
TRBD2,TRBV2,TRBJ2-1,NA,CASTKGLAEYNEQFF,TGTGCCAGCACCAAAGGACTAGCGGAATACAATGAGCAGTTCTTC
NA,TRBV6-5,TRBJ2-1,NA,CASSPGGFRQFF,TGTGCCAGCAGTCCGGGCGGGTTTAGGCAGTTCTTC